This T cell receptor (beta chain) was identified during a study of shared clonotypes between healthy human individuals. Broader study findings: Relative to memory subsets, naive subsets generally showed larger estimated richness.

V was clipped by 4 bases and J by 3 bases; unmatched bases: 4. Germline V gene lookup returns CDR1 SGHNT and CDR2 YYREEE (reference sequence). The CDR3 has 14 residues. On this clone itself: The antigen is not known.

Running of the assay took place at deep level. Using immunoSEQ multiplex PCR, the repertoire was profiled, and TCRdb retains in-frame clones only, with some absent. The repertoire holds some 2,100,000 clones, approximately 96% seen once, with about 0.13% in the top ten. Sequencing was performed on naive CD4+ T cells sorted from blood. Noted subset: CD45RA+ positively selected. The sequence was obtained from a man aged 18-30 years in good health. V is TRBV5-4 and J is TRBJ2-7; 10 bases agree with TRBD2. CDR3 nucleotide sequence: TGTGCCAGCAGCGACCCTAGCGGGGGCTACGAGCAGTACTTC. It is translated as CASSDPSGGYEQYF. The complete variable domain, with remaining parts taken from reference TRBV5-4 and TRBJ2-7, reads ETGVTQSPTHLIKTRGQQVTLRCSSQSGHNTVSWYQQALGQGPQFIFQYYREEENGRGNFPPRFSGLQFPNYSSELNVNALELDDSALYLCASSDPSGGYEQYFGPGTRLTVT.